This TCR beta chain originates from a study of CD8 T cells in ankylosing spondylitis. Study-wide findings and caveats: Apparently characteristic of ankylosing spondylitis blood was a TCR beta motif (eight highly homologous variants).

Trimming pared 4 bases from V and 1 base from J, leaving 12 bases between. The CDR3 is 14 residues long. CDR1 SGHRS and CDR2 YFSETQ come from the germline V gene. Of note for this clonotype: The antigen remains unidentified.

Construction of TCR beta libraries was performed using quantitative 5'-RACE with molecular barcodes. MiXCR, run by TCRdb on the 5' RACE reads, gives a single entry per CDR3 protein. The table lists some 840,000 distinct CDR3 sequences, about an eighth of them singletons. The sample taken for sequencing was blood, either unsorted or a sorted T cell fraction (not recorded which). The receptor's source is a male donor with ankylosing spondylitis. The chain recombines TRBV5-1 with TRBJ2-7; D may correspond to TRBD1 or TRBD2 (5 bases each). CDR3 region: CASSQLGRSYEQYF. DNA of the CDR3: TGCGCCAGCAGCCAGCTGGGACGGTCCTACGAGCAGTACTTC.